The 5 T cell receptor beta chains in this list originate from one sample, sequenced in a study of a mutant IDH1 vaccine in newly diagnosed glioma. Indicated time point: baseline, week 1 (first vaccination visit). As to treatment: pre-vaccination baseline after standard-of-care therapy. Libraries were prepared by immunoSEQ multiplex PCR; TCRdb keeps only in-frame clonotypes and omits some of them. The repertoire holds some 19,000 clones, with around 85% as singletons. This sample comprised PBMCs, obtained from a glioma patient treated with radiotherapy, temozolomide or both. The origin of the receptors is a man in his forties or fifties with glioma.

The chain couples TRBV30 to TRBJ1-3, with 8 nucleotides matching TRBD1. Germline-derived CDR1 and CDR2 are GTSNPN and SVGIG (reference sequence). This CDR3 contains 12 residues. The trim removed 8 bases at V and 4 bases at J, leaving 4 bases unmatched. CDR3 DNA: TGTGCCAGGGGACAGGACGGAAACACCATATATTTT. Translated, it gives CARGQDGNTIYF.

The chain combines TRBV2 with TRBJ2-7; a possible D gene is TRBD2 (5 bases). Trimming stripped 0 bases from V and 7 bases from J, with 22 bases between. The CDR3 spans 17 residues. Germline V lookup: CDR1 SNHLY, CDR2 FYNNEI. Here the CDR3 DNA reads TGTGCCAGCAGTGAAGCGCTTAGAGGACTTGGCTTATGGGAGCAGTACTTC. Translated, it gives CASSEALRGLGLWEQYF.

V and J are TRBV11-3 and TRBJ2-5; D is ambiguous. The germline gives CDR1 SGHNT, CDR2 YENEEA. Trimming removed 5 bases from V and 4 bases from J, with 8 bases in between. The length of the CDR3 is 12 residues. CDR3 DNA: TGTGCCAGCAGCCGGTACGGAGAGACCCAGTACTTC. Its protein product is CASSRYGETQYF.

This chain links TRBV6-6 with TRBJ2-1; 8 nucleotides agree with TRBD2. CDR1 MNHNY and CDR2 SVGAGI come from the germline V gene (reference sequence). This CDR3 has 15 residues. Trimming cost V 3 bases and J 7 bases; bases outside gene matches: 8. The CDR3 nucleotides read TGTGCCAGCAGTTATCCGGGACTAGGTGGGAATGAGCAGTTCTTC. Its translation: CASSYPGLGGNEQFF.

The V gene is TRBV29-1, the J gene TRBJ2-7; 12 nucleotides line up with TRBD1. V gave up 1 base and J gave up 0 bases; unmatched junction bases: 10. CDR3 length: 18 residues. Looked up from germline, CDR1 is SQVTM and CDR2 is ANQGSEA. The CDR3 DNA follows: TGCAGCGTTGAAGTTACGGGACAGGGGGCTTTGGGCTCCTACGAGCAGTACTTC. It codes for CSVEVTGQGALGSYEQYF.